These 26 T cell receptor beta chains were all obtained from the same sample, sequenced in a study of shared clonotypes between healthy human individuals. TCRdb's copy holds only in-frame clones and misses some; the assay was immunoSEQ multiplex PCR. This table has fewer than 1.8 million clones, roughly 98.5% appearing once. Sequencing was performed on naive CD4+ T cells sorted from blood. The subset: CD45RA+ positively selected. These receptor sequences come from a man aged 30 to 45 in good health.

The chain joins TRBV21-1 to TRBJ2-7; the tabulated D call, TRBD1, remains unverified against the DNA. TRBV21-1 is a documented pseudogene. The CDR3 loop spans 16 amino acids. The CDR3 DNA is TGTGCCAGCCGCATCCCTCGGACACGGTTATCCTACGAGCAGTACTTC. Encoded protein: CASRIPRTRLSYEQYF.

This rearrangement joins TRBV18 to TRBJ1-4; weak D call: TRBD1 (5 bases). V was pared by 3 bases and J by 4 bases, with 15 bases between. The CDR3 contains 16 residues. Germline-derived CDR1 and CDR2 are KGHSH and LQKENI. The chain's CDR3 is CASSPPLGTDNEKLFF. In DNA form, the CDR3 reads TGTGCCAGCTCACCGCCCCTAGGGACGGATAATGAAAAACTGTTTTTT.

This clone came up once. The CDR3 is CASSIRGPVVTEAFF. DNA of the CDR3: TGTGCCAGCTCAATCCGGGGCCCGGTGGTTACTGAAGCTTTCTTT. This chain uses TRBV18 with TRBJ1-1; D possibly corresponds to TRBD1 (5 bases). CDR3 length equals 15 residues. V was trimmed by 5 bases and J by 5 bases, leaving 18 bases between them. CDR1 and CDR2 (germline): KGHSH, LQKENI. Based on the CDR3 plus reference TRBV18 and TRBJ1-1, the full variable domain is NAGVMQNPRHLVRRRGQEARLRCSPMKGHSHVYWYRQLPEEGLKFMVYLQKENIIDESGMPKERFSAEFPKEGPSILRIQQVVRGDSAAYFCASSIRGPVVTEAFFGQGTRLTVV.

V usage is TRBV6-1 and J usage is TRBJ2-7, with 10 bases that match TRBD2. J gave up 4 bases and V 4 bases, and 7 bases lay outside the gene matches. Germline CDR1 is MNHNS and CDR2 is SASEGT. The CDR3 covers 15 residues. This CDR3 is CASSGVAGGGYEQYF. The CDR3, as DNA: TGTGCCAGCAGTGGGGTAGCGGGAGGAGGGTACGAGCAGTACTTC.

The rearrangement joins TRBV4-1 to TRBJ2-1, with TRBD2 matching 8 bases. CDR3 length equals 17 residues. The J segment lost 0 bases and the V segment lost 3 bases, leaving 7 bases of the junction unmatched. Germline V gene data show CDR1 as MGHRA and CDR2 as YSYEKL. The CDR3 spells CASSHDSGKSSYNEQFF. For the CDR3, the DNA is TGCGCCAGCAGCCACGATAGCGGGAAAAGCTCCTACAATGAGCAGTTCTTC.

This CDR3 reads CASSVSGQAYEQYF. CDR3 DNA: TGTGCCAGCAGCGTAAGTGGTCAGGCCTACGAGCAGTACTTC. The rearrangement uses TRBV9 and TRBJ2-7, with unresolved D. Germline loops: CDR1 SGDLS, CDR2 YYNGEE. V lost 1 base, J lost 2 bases, and 10 bases lay in between. The CDR3 has 14 residues.

The chain employs TRBV28 and TRBJ1-2, with D possibly TRBD1 on 6 matching bases. The V end was cut by 10 bases, the J end by 2 bases, with 14 bases between. Germline CDR1 and CDR2: MDHEN and SYDVKM. The CDR3 consists of 13 residues. For the CDR3, the DNA is TGTGCCACCTATCGGGGGCTAAACTATGGCTACACCTTC. This translates into CATYRGLNYGYTF.

The genes are TRBV6-1 and TRBJ2-1, with D perhaps TRBD2 (5 bases). V lost 2 bases and J lost 5, with 10 bases in between. CDR3 length: 14 amino acids. Germline V gives CDR1 MNHNS, CDR2 SASEGT. The CDR3 here is CASSESQEDNEQFF. CDR3 in DNA: TGTGCCAGCAGTGAATCCCAGGAGGACAATGAGCAGTTCTTC.

The chain has TRBV5-1 and TRBJ2-3, with D maybe TRBD2 (5 bases). The CDR3 sequence is 15 residues long. The germline V gene has CDR1 SGHRS and CDR2 YFSETQ. V gave up 4 bases and J gave up 4 bases, with 16 bases separating them. CDR3 protein: CASSLTDSPPDTQYF. Here the CDR3 DNA reads TGCGCCAGCAGCCTCACGGACTCGCCCCCAGATACGCAGTATTTT.

V is TRBV7-9 and J is TRBJ2-5; maybe TRBD1 (6 bases). V lost 10 bases and J 3 bases, leaving 9 bases between the germline ends. Germline V gene data show CDR1 as SEHNR and CDR2 as FQNEAQ (reference sequence). This CDR3 contains 11 residues. This chain's CDR3 is CATTGKETQYF. Written as DNA, the CDR3 is TGTGCCACCACAGGGAAAGAGACCCAGTACTTC. Full variable domain (missing parts from reference TRBV7-9 and TRBJ2-5): DTGVSQNPRHKITKRGQNVTFRCDPISEHNRLYWYRQTLGQGPEFLTYFQNEAQLEKSRLLSDRFSAERPKGSFSTLEIQRTEQGDSAMYLCATTGKETQYFGPGTRLLVL.

This chain joins TRBV5-1 and TRBJ2-3; D ambiguous. The V gene's germline CDR1 is SGHRS and CDR2 YFSETQ. The CDR3 runs to 13 residues. V shed 8 bases and J shed 0 bases, with 10 bases lying between them. The CDR3 loop is CASGIPSTDTQYF. The DNA of the CDR3 is TGCGCCAGTGGGATCCCTAGCACAGATACGCAGTATTTT.

In its sample, this clone was seen once. This rearrangement joins TRBV2 to TRBJ1-4; unclear D gene. CDR1 SNHLY and CDR2 FYNNEI come from the germline V gene. CDR3 length equals 13 residues. Trimming removed 4 bases from V and 6 bases from J, with 9 bases in between. CDR3 loop: CASSGGTDEKLFF. The CDR3 nucleotides read TGTGCCAGCAGTGGGGGTACCGATGAAAAACTGTTTTTT.

The V gene is TRBV5-1, the J gene TRBJ2-3; D is possibly TRBD2 (6 bases). The CDR3 covers 15 residues. The germline V gene has CDR1 SGHRS and CDR2 YFSETQ. Trimming took off 5 bases at V and 3 bases at J, with 16 bases between the two ends. DNA for the CDR3: TGCGCCAGCAGTAATTCCGGGACTGAGACAGATACGCAGTATTTT. As protein: CASSNSGTETDTQYF.

In DNA form, the CDR3 reads TGTGCCAGCAGTTTAGTTAGCGGGAGCGCTAAGGCAGATACGCAGTATTTT. Its translation: CASSLVSGSAKADTQYF. The chain recombines TRBV27 with TRBJ2-3; 9 bases align to TRBD2. Looked up from germline, CDR1 is MNHEY and CDR2 is SMNVEV (reference sequence). V was clipped by 2 bases and J by 4 bases; unmatched bases: 10. This CDR3 contains 17 residues.

The chain couples TRBV5-1 to TRBJ2-7; maybe TRBD2 (6 bases). Looked up from germline, CDR1 is SGHRS and CDR2 is YFSETQ. V was cut by 2 bases and J by 0 bases, with 9 bases left in between. The CDR3 runs to 14 residues. Here the CDR3 reads CASSFGGNSYEQYF. CDR3 bases: TGCGCCAGCAGCTTCGGCGGGAACTCCTACGAGCAGTACTTC.

V and J are TRBV20-1 and TRBJ2-7; the D is unclear. The CDR3 runs 11 residues. V lost 6 bases, J lost 6 bases, and 12 bases lay in between. The germline V gene has CDR1 DFQATT and CDR2 SNEGSKA (reference sequence). Written as DNA, the CDR3 is TGCAGTGCCCTCGCGGCTTCCGAGCAGTACTTC. Protein product: CSALAASEQYF.

The chain employs TRBV6-4 and TRBJ2-3; tentatively, D is TRBD1 or TRBD2 (5 bases each). Trimming left V 4 bases short and J 4 bases short, with 18 bases between. The CDR3 has 16 residues. Germline values: CDR1 MRHNA, CDR2 SNTAGT. The CDR3 protein is CASSVGGNSRPDTQYF. The CDR3 DNA is TGTGCCAGCAGTGTTGGGGGTAACAGTAGGCCAGATACGCAGTATTTT.

V and J are TRBV11-2 and TRBJ2-1; tentative D call: TRBD2 (6 bases). The germline V gene has CDR1 SGHAT and CDR2 FQNNGV. CDR3 length: 14 residues. V lost 7 bases, J lost 6 bases, and 16 bases lay in between. CDR3 sequence reads: CASTLGGLGNEQFF. For the CDR3, the DNA is TGTGCCAGCACCTTGGGAGGTCTAGGCAATGAGCAGTTCTTC.

A remark on this clone: The sample carries other DNA sequences with the same CDR3. V gene TRBV6-5 combines with J gene TRBJ2-1; D unclear. V gave up 2 bases and J gave up 2 bases, with 4 bases separating them. This CDR3 is built from 13 residues. Looked up from germline, CDR1 is MNHEY and CDR2 is SVGAGI. The CDR3 DNA is TGTGCCAGCAGTTACAGGGCCTACAATGAGCAGTTCTTC. Encoded protein: CASSYRAYNEQFF.

The chain links TRBV29-1 to TRBJ2-1; TRBD1 matches 7 bases. CDR3 length: 12 amino acids. The germline V gene has CDR1 SQVTM and CDR2 ANQGSEA. Trimming took 7 bases from V and 8 from J; bases not matched to a gene: 8. The CDR3 DNA follows: TGCAGCGCTGACAGGGTCGGGTATGAGCAGTTCTTC. The encoded protein is CSADRVGYEQFF.

The chain joins TRBV18 to TRBJ2-3; D is unclear. Germline V gene sequence: CDR1 KGHSH, CDR2 LQKENI. V was shortened by 4 bases and J by 0 bases, with 17 bases between the two germline ends. The CDR3 sequence is 17 residues long. CDR3 region: CASSRDPRPGSTDTQYF. CDR3 nucleotide sequence: TGTGCCAGCTCACGCGATCCGAGACCCGGAAGCACAGATACGCAGTATTTT.

The rearrangement links TRBV5-1 to TRBJ2-7; D may be TRBD1 (6 bases). Germline loops: CDR1 SGHRS, CDR2 YFSETQ. Deletions cut 4 bases from V and 2 bases from J, with 13 bases between. This CDR3 spans 14 amino acids. The chain's CDR3 is CASSQGQIAYEQYF. CDR3 DNA sequence: TGCGCCAGCAGCCAAGGACAGATCGCCTACGAGCAGTACTTC.

Worth noting for this clone: A junction boundary mismatches the germline segment, possibly from a read error. V gene TRBV11-2 combines with J gene TRBJ1-3; a weak D match, TRBD1 (6 bases). Germline V gives CDR1 SGHAT, CDR2 FQNNGV. There are 16 residues in the CDR3. The CDR3 loop reads CASSLTGTYSGSTIYF. In DNA form, the CDR3 reads TGTGCCAGCAGCTTAACAGGGACCTACTCTGGAAGCACCATATATTTT. The variable domain in full, with the rest retrieved from reference TRBV11-2 and TRBJ1-3, is EAGVAQSPRYKIIEKRQSVAFWCNPISGHATLYWYQQILGQGPKLLIQFQNNGVVDDSQLPKDRFSAERLKGVDSTLKIQPAKLEDSAVYLCASSLTGTYSGSTIYFGEGSWLTVV.

This clone was seen once. The V gene is TRBV19, the J gene TRBJ2-3; D gene uncertain. The CDR3 loop spans 13 amino acids. The V gene lost 4 bases and the J gene lost 0 bases, with 5 bases spanning the gap. CDR1 is LNHDA, CDR2 SQIVND, per germline (reference sequence). This CDR3 is CASSTTSTDTQYF. The CDR3 DNA sequence: TGTGCCAGTAGTACTACTAGCACAGATACGCAGTATTTT. The variable domain in full, completed from reference TRBV19 and TRBJ2-3, reads DGGITQSPKYLFRKEGQNVTLSCEQNLNHDAMYWYRQDPGQGLRLIYYSQIVNDFQKGDIAEGYSVSREKKESFPLTVTSAQKNPTAFYLCASSTTSTDTQYFGPGTRLTVL.

The V and J genes are TRBV18 and TRBJ2-7, with D maybe TRBD2 (5 bases). V dropped 2 bases and J dropped 2 bases, with 10 bases sitting between them. Germline values: CDR1 KGHSH, CDR2 LQKENI. This CDR3 region has 14 residues. The CDR3 here is CASSPIDGTYEQYF. The CDR3 DNA reads TGTGCCAGCTCACCAATCGACGGGACCTACGAGCAGTACTTC.

The rearrangement uses TRBV6-5 and TRBJ2-3, with D perhaps matching TRBD1 or TRBD2 (5 bases each). This CDR3 has 15 amino acids. V was shortened by 3 bases and J by 1 base, with 11 bases between the two germline ends. Germline CDR1 reads MNHEY; CDR2 reads SVGAGI. CDR3 in amino acids: CASSYAGAGTDTQYF. CDR3 sequence (DNA): TGTGCCAGCAGTTATGCCGGGGCGGGCACAGATACGCAGTATTTT.